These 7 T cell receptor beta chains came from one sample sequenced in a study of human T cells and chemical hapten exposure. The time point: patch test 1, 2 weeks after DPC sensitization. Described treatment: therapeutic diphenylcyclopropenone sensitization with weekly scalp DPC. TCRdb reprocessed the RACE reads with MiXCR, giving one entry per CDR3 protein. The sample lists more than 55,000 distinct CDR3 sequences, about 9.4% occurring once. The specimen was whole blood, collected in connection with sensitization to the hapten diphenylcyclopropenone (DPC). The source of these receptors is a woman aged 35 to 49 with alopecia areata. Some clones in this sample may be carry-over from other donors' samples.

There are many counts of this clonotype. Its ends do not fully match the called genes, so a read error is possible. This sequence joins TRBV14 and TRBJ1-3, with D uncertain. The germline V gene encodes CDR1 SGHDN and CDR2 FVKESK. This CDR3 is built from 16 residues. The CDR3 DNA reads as TGTGCCAGCAGCCCGCGGACTGCGAGCTCTGAAAACACCATATATTTT. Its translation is CASSPRTASSENTIYF.

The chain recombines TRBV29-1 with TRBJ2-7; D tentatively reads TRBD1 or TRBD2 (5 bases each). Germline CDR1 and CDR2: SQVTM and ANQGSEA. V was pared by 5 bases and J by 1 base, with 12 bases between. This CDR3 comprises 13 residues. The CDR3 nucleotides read TGCAGCGTTTGCCGGGACGGATCCTACGAGCAGTACTTC. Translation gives CSVCRDGSYEQYF.

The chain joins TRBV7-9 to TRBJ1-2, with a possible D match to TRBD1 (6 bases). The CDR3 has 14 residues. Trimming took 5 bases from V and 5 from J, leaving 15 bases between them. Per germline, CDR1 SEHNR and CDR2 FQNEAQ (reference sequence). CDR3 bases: TGTGCCAGCAGCCCAGAACAGGGTCGATATGGCTACACCTTC. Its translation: CASSPEQGRYGYTF.

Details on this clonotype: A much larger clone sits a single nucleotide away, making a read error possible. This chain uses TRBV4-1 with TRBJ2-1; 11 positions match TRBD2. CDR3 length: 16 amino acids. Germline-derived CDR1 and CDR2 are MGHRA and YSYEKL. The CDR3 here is CASSPLALAGGNGQFF. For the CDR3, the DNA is TGCGCCAGCAGCCCCCTTGCTCTAGCGGGGGGCAATGGGCAGTTCTTC.

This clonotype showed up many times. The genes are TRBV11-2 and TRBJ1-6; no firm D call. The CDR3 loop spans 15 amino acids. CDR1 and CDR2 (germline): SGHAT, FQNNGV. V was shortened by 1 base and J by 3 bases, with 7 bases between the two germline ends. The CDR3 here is CASSLGHYYNSPLHF. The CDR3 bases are TGTGCCAGCAGCTTAGGACACTACTATAATTCACCCCTCCACTTT.

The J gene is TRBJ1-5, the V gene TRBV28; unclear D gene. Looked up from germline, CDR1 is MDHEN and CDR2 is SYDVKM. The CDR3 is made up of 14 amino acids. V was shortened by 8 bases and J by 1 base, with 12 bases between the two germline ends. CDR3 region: CASLRSHSNQPQHF. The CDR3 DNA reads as TGTGCCAGCCTCAGGTCCCACAGCAATCAGCCCCAGCATTTT.

The CDR3 loop reads CASSASGGTYNEQFF. The DNA for the CDR3 is TGTGCCAGCAGTGCCAGCGGGGGGACCTACAATGAGCAGTTCTTC. The chain couples TRBV6-4 to TRBJ2-1, with 9 bases identical to TRBD2. V gave up 4 bases and J gave up 2 bases; unmatched junction bases: 3. Germline values: CDR1 MRHNA, CDR2 SNTAGT. The CDR3 sequence is 15 residues long.